This T cell receptor (beta chain) came from a study of blood T cell repertoires in COVID-19. Study-wide context: Collection of acute and convalescent COVID-19 samples took place in the United States, Italy and Spain. The analysed material was cDNA or gDNA that came from T cells, B-cell-depleted T cells, or PBMCs.

In the study's own analysis: Amplified reference gene primers provided the basis for estimating nucleated cell counts. Here immunoSEQ multiplex PCR was the method, and the copy in TCRdb shows in-frame clones only, minus some. The D gene and trimming were derived from the DNA, and the V and J assignments and clone size from that table. The sample carries 70,000 to 85,000 clones, about 83% recorded once. The sequence was obtained from a man of 80 years or more with active or convalescent COVID-19. The sequenced material came from peripheral blood.

CDR3 bases: TGTGCCAGCAGCTTGACGAGACTAGCGGGGTACACAGATACGCAGTATTTT. This codes for CASSLTRLAGYTDTQYF. The J gene is TRBJ2-3, the V gene TRBV5-4; TRBD2 matches 11 bases. V trimming: 1 base; J trimming: 2 bases; junction bases outside the gene matches: 6. CDR3 length: 17 residues. Germline V CDR1 and CDR2: SGHNT, YYREEE (reference sequence).